Each of the 28 T cell receptor beta chains below was sequenced from the same sample in a study of human T cells and chemical hapten exposure (dated by TCRdb to about 2021). This specimen's time point label, per the study, means: patch test 1, 2 weeks after DPC sensitization. The treatment or condition tag for this specimen amounts to: therapeutic diphenylcyclopropenone sensitization with weekly scalp DPC. To prepare the library, RACE was applied. The sequencer listed for this sample is NextSeq 500. Clones were called with MiXCR by TCRdb after fastp trimmed the public reads at Q25, and only in-frame beta chains were retained. Here each entry gathers all rows of one CDR3 protein and keeps the most common genes and DNA. The sample has around 99,000 distinct CDR3 sequences on record, roughly 12% of them singletons. Of the sample, 2% to 2.5% is held by the ten largest clones. This specimen was whole blood, taken in connection with sensitization to the hapten diphenylcyclopropenone (DPC). Receptors were obtained from a woman in her forties with alopecia areata. Some clones in this sample may be carry-over from other donors' samples.

The V gene is TRBV29-1, the J gene TRBJ2-1, with 8 nucleotides matching TRBD1. J lost 4 bases, V lost 7 bases, and 9 bases had no gene match. This CDR3 is 14 amino acids long. CDR1 is SQVTM and CDR2 is ANQGSEA in the germline V gene. The CDR3 coding sequence is TGCAGCGCTGCGACAGGGGCGCCATACAATGAGCAGTTCTTC. Translated, it gives CSAATGAPYNEQFF.

In this sample, this clonotype turned up a few times. The chain links TRBV4-3 to TRBJ2-1; TRBD2 matches at 9 bases. This CDR3 comprises 15 residues. V lost 2 bases, J lost 8 bases, and 7 bases stayed unmatched. Germline V gene sequence: CDR1 LGHNA, CDR2 YSLEER. In nucleotides, the CDR3 is TGCGCCAGCAGCCAAACTAGCGGGTACTTCGATGAGCAGTTCTTC. Translated, it gives CASSQTSGYFDEQFF.

This clonotype was seen a few times. This chain connects TRBV2 to TRBJ2-7; no definite D call. CDR1 is SNHLY and CDR2 is FYNNEI in the germline V gene. Trimming took off 6 bases at V and 6 bases at J, with 15 bases between the two ends. This CDR3 has 13 amino acids. The CDR3 is CASSLVGSGEQYF. DNA for the CDR3: TGTGCCAGCAGCCTCGTGGGGTCCGGCGAGCAGTACTTC.

This clonotype has a handful of counts. The rearrangement links TRBV20-1 to TRBJ1-1; D might be TRBD1 (6 bases). The CDR3 is 14 residues long. The germline V and J ends were trimmed by 1 base and 4 bases, with 13 bases remaining between them. CDR1 is DFQATT and CDR2 is SNEGSKA in the germline V gene (reference sequence). CDR3 nucleotides: TGCAGTGCTAGAGGAGTCCACAGGGCCACTGAAGCTTTCTTT. Protein sequence: CSARGVHRATEAFF.

The chain joins TRBV5-6 to TRBJ2-2; D remains unclear. The germline V gene encodes CDR1 SGHDT and CDR2 YYEEEE. The V end was cut by 2 bases, the J end by 7 bases, with 3 bases between. CDR3 length equals 11 residues. DNA for the CDR3: TGTGCCAGCAGCTTTATCGGGGAGCTGTTTTTT. Translated: CASSFIGELFF.

This clonotype was counted between two and nine times. The chain couples TRBV6-6 to TRBJ2-3, with 7 bases fitting TRBD2. CDR3 length: 13 residues. CDR1 MNHNY and CDR2 SVGAGI come from the germline V gene (reference sequence). V gave up 7 bases and J gave up 3 bases; unmatched junction bases: 4. The CDR3 sequence: CASIPGGTDTQYF. The CDR3 coding sequence is TGTGCCAGCATCCCGGGGGGAACAGATACGCAGTATTTT.

V is TRBV9 and J is TRBJ2-3, with D perhaps TRBD1 or TRBD2 (5 bases each). V lost 0 bases and J 6 bases, leaving 11 bases between the germline ends. The germline V gene encodes CDR1 SGDLS and CDR2 YYNGEE. This CDR3 has 14 residues. The CDR3 loop reads CASSVAGSADTQYF. The CDR3 coding sequence is TGTGCCAGCAGCGTAGCAGGGAGCGCGGATACGCAGTATTTT.

The chain uses TRBV20-1 and TRBJ1-5; D is ambiguous. V was trimmed by 4 bases and J by 3 bases, leaving 7 bases between them. The CDR3 sequence is 12 residues long. Germline-derived CDR1 and CDR2 are DFQATT and SNEGSKA (reference sequence). CDR3 sequence (DNA): TGCAGTGCTAATCAGCCCAATCAGCCCCAGCATTTT. This encodes CSANQPNQPQHF.

This clonotype was seen more than once but under ten times. The J gene is TRBJ2-1, the V gene TRBV12-3 or TRBV12-4, with 12 positions matching TRBD2. V lost 7 bases, J lost 3 bases, and 4 bases stayed unmatched. This CDR3 has 15 amino acids. This CDR3 reads CASILLAGGYNEQFF. The CDR3 nucleotides are TGTGCCAGCATCCTACTAGCGGGAGGCTACAATGAGCAGTTCTTC.

The J gene is TRBJ2-5, the V gene TRBV7-2; 9 bases map to TRBD1. The CDR3 has 15 amino acids. V trimming: 5 bases; J trimming: 5 bases; junction bases outside the gene matches: 9. CDR1 is SGHTA, CDR2 FQGNSA, per germline. CDR3 nucleotides: TGTGCCAGCAGCGGGCGGACAGGGGCCTCGGAGACCCAGTACTTC. Its translation: CASSGRTGASETQYF.

This chain connects TRBV9 to TRBJ1-5; tentative D call: TRBD1 (5 bases). CDR3 length equals 14 residues. Germline loops: CDR1 SGDLS, CDR2 YYNGEE. With 0 bases removed from V and 9 bases from J, the gap between germline ends came to 13 bases. CDR3 DNA sequence: TGTGCCAGCAGCGTAGGGAAGGGGAATTCGCCCCAGCATTTT. Translated: CASSVGKGNSPQHF.

This sequence joins TRBV7-9 and TRBJ2-1, with TRBD2 matching over 11 bases. V lost 1 base to trimming and J lost 3 bases; unmatched junction nucleotides: 2. The CDR3 contains 16 residues. Germline CDR1 is SEHNR and CDR2 is FQNEAQ (reference sequence). CDR3 region: CASSLGLAGNYNEQFF. CDR3 DNA sequence: TGTGCCAGCAGCTTAGGACTAGCGGGAAACTACAATGAGCAGTTCTTC.

The rearrangement joins TRBV12-3 or TRBV12-4 to TRBJ2-5; TRBD2 aligns across 13 bases. After removal of 7 bases from V and 4 bases from J, the junction contained 3 bases not matched to a gene. This CDR3 comprises 14 residues. CDR3 DNA sequence: TGTGCCAGCACGAGGACTAGCGGGAGAGAGACCCAGTACTTC. Translated, it gives CASTRTSGRETQYF.

In its sample, this clonotype was seen many times. The chain combines TRBV7-9 with TRBJ2-7, with D possibly TRBD1 on 7 matching bases. V dropped 4 bases and J dropped 4 bases, with 17 bases sitting between them. The CDR3 covers 15 residues. Germline lookup yields CDR1 SEHNR and CDR2 FQNEAQ (reference sequence). For the CDR3, the DNA is TGTGCCAGCAGCTCGCCCGACAGGGAGGTGTACGAGCAGTACTTC. Translating gives CASSSPDREVYEQYF.

The chain recombines TRBV20-1 with TRBJ2-7; D unclear. The germline V and J ends were trimmed by 3 bases and 5 bases, with 5 bases remaining between them. From germline, CDR1 is DFQATT and CDR2 SNEGSKA (reference sequence). The CDR3 sequence is 10 residues long. CDR3: CSARGNEQYF. The CDR3 coding sequence is TGCAGTGCTAGGGGGAACGAGCAGTACTTC.

Only a few counts were recorded for this clonotype. Germline is not matched at one junction end, which may reflect a read error. This chain uses TRBV7-7 with TRBJ2-7, with D unclear. Germline V gene lookup returns CDR1 SSHAT and CDR2 FNYEAQ (reference sequence). CDR3 length equals 15 residues. The CDR3, as DNA: TGTGCTAGCAGCTTAAATAAGGGCCCTGCCTACGAGCAGTACTTC. This codes for CASSLNKGPAYEQYF.

This clonotype occurred a few times. The chain couples TRBV11-2 to TRBJ1-1; tentatively, D is TRBD1 (5 bases). CDR1 is SGHAT, CDR2 FQNNGV, per germline. V was pared by 1 base and J by 6 bases, with 9 bases between. The CDR3 is 13 residues long. The CDR3, as DNA: TGTGCCAGCAGCTTAGTCAGGGTTGCTGAAGCTTTCTTT. As protein: CASSLVRVAEAFF.

The table lists this clonotype with many counts. The rearrangement links TRBV4-3 to TRBJ2-6; D unresolved. Trimming pared 0 bases from V and 1 base from J, leaving 7 bases between. The CDR3 consists of 16 residues. Per the germline V gene, CDR1 is LGHNA and CDR2 is YSLEER. CDR3 DNA: TGCGCCAGCAGCCAAGATGTGATGTCTGGGGCCAACGTCCTGACTTTC. Its translation is CASSQDVMSGANVLTF.

Many counts were recorded for this clonotype. This chain connects TRBV29-1 to TRBJ2-7, with 10 bases matching TRBD1. This CDR3 spans 13 amino acids. Looked up from germline, CDR1 is SQVTM and CDR2 is ANQGSEA. V dropped 6 bases and J dropped 6; count of bases not matched to a gene: 8. The CDR3 DNA reads as TGCAGCGTGGAGGGACAGGGGAGTTTCGAGCAGTACTTC. It codes for CSVEGQGSFEQYF.

This clonotype showed up many times. The rearrangement joins TRBV12-3 or TRBV12-4 to TRBJ2-7; TRBD2 matches at 8 bases. Trimming cost V 6 bases and J 2 bases; bases outside gene matches: 15. There are 17 residues in the CDR3. In DNA, the CDR3 is TGTGCCAGCAGCGACCAAATCCTAGCGGGCGGAGCCTACGAGCAGTACTTC. Protein: CASSDQILAGGAYEQYF.

This clonotype has a handful of counts. The chain uses TRBV5-4 and TRBJ2-3; TRBD2 might be the D (7 bases). Germline CDR1 SGHNT, CDR2 YYREEE (reference sequence). This CDR3 is built from 14 residues. Trimming pared 3 bases from V and 2 bases from J, leaving 10 bases between. The CDR3 nucleotides read TGTGCCAGCAGCTGGGCGGGGGCCACAGATACGCAGTATTTT. This translates into CASSWAGATDTQYF.

This clonotype was observed at least ten times. CDR3 sequence: CASSSDTPFNYGYTF. CDR3 in DNA: TGTGCCAGCAGCTCCGACACGCCTTTTAACTATGGCTACACCTTC. The V call is TRBV11-1, the J call TRBJ1-2; D is uncertain. The germline V and J ends were trimmed by 4 bases and 1 base, with 13 bases remaining between them. Germline V gene data show CDR1 as SGHAT and CDR2 as FQDESV (reference sequence). The CDR3 length is 15 residues.

A few counts support this clonotype. The genes are TRBV28 and TRBJ2-3, with TRBD1 matching 11 bases. The germline gives CDR1 MDHEN, CDR2 SYDVKM. This CDR3 has 16 amino acids. With V trimmed by 4 bases and J by 2 bases, 5 bases remained unmatched. The CDR3 DNA follows: TGTGCCAGCAGTTCGCCGGGACAGGGGGACACAGATACGCAGTATTTT. Amino acid sequence: CASSSPGQGDTDTQYF.

The table lists this clonotype with a few counts. The chain has TRBV11-2 and TRBJ2-4; D unclear. Trimming stripped 0 bases from V and 0 bases from J, with 12 bases between. The CDR3 covers 17 residues. Germline CDR1 and CDR2: SGHAT and FQNNGV. The CDR3 region has the DNA TGTGCCAGCAGCTTAGATAGGTTCGGAATAGCCAAAAACATTCAGTACTTC. Translating gives CASSLDRFGIAKNIQYF. Drawing the rest from reference TRBV11-2 and TRBJ2-4, the complete variable domain is EAGVAQSPRYKIIEKRQSVAFWCNPISGHATLYWYQQILGQGPKLLIQFQNNGVVDDSQLPKDRFSAERLKGVDSTLKIQPAKLEDSAVYLCASSLDRFGIAKNIQYFGAGTRLSVL.

The V and J genes are TRBV6-6 and TRBJ1-5; D gene unclear. The V end was cut by 5 bases, the J end by 2 bases, with 7 bases between. CDR1 is MNHNY, CDR2 SVGAGI, per germline (reference sequence). The CDR3 contains 13 residues. CDR3 in DNA: TGTGCCAGCAGTCCCCCTGGCAATCAGCCCCAGCATTTT. Translation gives CASSPPGNQPQHF.

This clonotype was found once. The junction shows a germline mismatch at one end, possibly a read error. The chain has TRBV4-2 and TRBJ1-2, with 7 bases aligning to TRBD1. Germline V gene sequence: CDR1 LGHNA, CDR2 YNFKEQ. The CDR3 consists of 14 residues. The CDR3 reads CASSQGDRAYSYTF. The CDR3 DNA reads TGTGCCAGCAGCCAAGGAGACAGGGCCTATAGCTACACCTTC.

The rearrangement links TRBV7-2 to TRBJ2-3; D unclear. V dropped 5 bases and J dropped 4 bases, with 19 bases sitting between them. The CDR3 extends over 16 amino acids. Germline V lookup: CDR1 SGHTA, CDR2 FQGNSA. The chain's CDR3 is CASSAHNPTVADTQYF. The CDR3 DNA reads as TGTGCCAGCAGCGCCCACAACCCGACGGTCGCAGATACGCAGTATTTT.

This clonotype was seen many times. This sequence joins TRBV20-1 and TRBJ2-7; the D is unclear. CDR1 is DFQATT, CDR2 SNEGSKA, per germline (reference sequence). V was clipped by 4 bases and J by 6 bases, with 10 bases between them. CDR3 size: 11 residues. CDR3 loop: CSAKPRSEQYF. CDR3 nucleotides: TGCAGTGCTAAGCCAAGAAGCGAGCAGTACTTC.